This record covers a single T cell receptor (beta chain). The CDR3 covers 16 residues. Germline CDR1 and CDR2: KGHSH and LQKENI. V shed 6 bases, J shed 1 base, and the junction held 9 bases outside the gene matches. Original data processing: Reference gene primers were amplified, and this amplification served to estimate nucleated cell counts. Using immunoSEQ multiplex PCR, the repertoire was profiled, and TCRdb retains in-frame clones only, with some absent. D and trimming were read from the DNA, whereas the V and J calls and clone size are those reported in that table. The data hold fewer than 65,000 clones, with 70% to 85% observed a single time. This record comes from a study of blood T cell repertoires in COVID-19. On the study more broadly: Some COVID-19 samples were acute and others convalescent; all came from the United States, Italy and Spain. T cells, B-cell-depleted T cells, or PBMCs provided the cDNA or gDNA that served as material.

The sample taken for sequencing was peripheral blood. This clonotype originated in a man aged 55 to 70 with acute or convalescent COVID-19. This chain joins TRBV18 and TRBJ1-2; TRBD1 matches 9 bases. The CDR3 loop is CASSSAQGAFNYGYTF. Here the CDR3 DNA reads TGTGCCAGCTCCTCAGCACAGGGGGCGTTTAACTATGGCTACACCTTC.